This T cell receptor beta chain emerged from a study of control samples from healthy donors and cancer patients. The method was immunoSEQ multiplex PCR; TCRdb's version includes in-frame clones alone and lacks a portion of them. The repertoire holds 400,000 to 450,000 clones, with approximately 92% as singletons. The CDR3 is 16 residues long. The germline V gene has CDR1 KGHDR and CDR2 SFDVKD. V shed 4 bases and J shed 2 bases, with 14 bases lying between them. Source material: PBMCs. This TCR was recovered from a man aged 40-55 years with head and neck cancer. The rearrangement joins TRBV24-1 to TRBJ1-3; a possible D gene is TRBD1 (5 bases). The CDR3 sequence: CATSEGREIAGNTIYF. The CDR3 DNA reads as TGTGCCACCAGTGAAGGCAGGGAGATAGCTGGAAACACCATATATTTT.